This note documents a single T cell receptor (beta chain) sequence. These data originate in a study of T cell responses to AZD1222 COVID-19 vaccine. CDR3 length: 15 residues. The germline V gene encodes CDR1 SGDLS and CDR2 YYNGEE. V lost 4 bases and J lost 2; bases outside the gene matches: 6. Here immunoSEQ multiplex PCR was the method, and the copy in TCRdb shows in-frame clones only, minus some. The repertoire has roughly 140,000 clones, about 92% of them found once; the top ten carry 4.5% to 5.5%. Material: peripheral blood, obtained on day 0 of AZD1222 vaccination. V usage is TRBV9 and J usage is TRBJ2-7; the match to TRBD2 covers 10 bases. This sequence originates from an adult in good health. The CDR3 region is CASSFGGTSAYEQYF. CDR3 nucleotide sequence: TGTGCCAGCAGCTTTGGAGGGACTAGCGCCTACGAGCAGTACTTC.